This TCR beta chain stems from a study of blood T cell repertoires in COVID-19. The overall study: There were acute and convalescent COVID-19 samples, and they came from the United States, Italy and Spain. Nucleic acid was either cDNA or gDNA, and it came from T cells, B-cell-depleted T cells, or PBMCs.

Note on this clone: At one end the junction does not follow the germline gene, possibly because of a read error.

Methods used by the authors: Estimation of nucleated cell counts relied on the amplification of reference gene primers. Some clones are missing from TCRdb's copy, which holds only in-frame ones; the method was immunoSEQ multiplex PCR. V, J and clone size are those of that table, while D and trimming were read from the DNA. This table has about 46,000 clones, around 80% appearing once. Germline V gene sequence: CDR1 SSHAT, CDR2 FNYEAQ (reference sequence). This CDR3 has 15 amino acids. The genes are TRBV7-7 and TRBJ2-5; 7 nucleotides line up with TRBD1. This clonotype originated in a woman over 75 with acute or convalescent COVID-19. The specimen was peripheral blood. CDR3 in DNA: TGTGCTAGCAGCCCTGAAATCGACAGGGCAGGGACCCAGTACTTC. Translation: CASSPEIDRAGTQYF.